The TCR beta chain described here comes from a study of blood T cell repertoires in COVID-19. Turning to the study itself: Some COVID-19 samples were acute and others convalescent; all came from the United States, Italy and Spain. T cells, B-cell-depleted T cells, or PBMCs supplied cDNA or gDNA.

Germline loops: CDR1 SGHVS, CDR2 FNYEAQ. The CDR3 is 12 amino acids. Trimming removed 3 bases from V and 4 bases from J, with 4 bases in between. In this sample, this clone turned up once. Original handling: How many nucleated cells were present was estimated from reference gene primer amplification. The protocol was immunoSEQ multiplex PCR, while the TCRdb copy is restricted to in-frame clones and leaves out a portion. V, J and clone size are those of that table, while D and trimming were read from the DNA. The table shows some 370,000 clones, with about 90% occurring only once. The clonotype originates from a man in his forties with acute or convalescent COVID-19. This sequence joins TRBV7-6 and TRBJ1-5, with unresolved D. Input material: peripheral blood. The CDR3 protein is CASSFPNQPQHF. In nucleotides, the CDR3 is TGTGCCAGCAGCTTCCCGAATCAGCCCCAGCATTTT. The variable domain in full, with the rest retrieved from reference TRBV7-6 and TRBJ1-5, is GAGVSQSPRYKVTKRGQDVALRCDPISGHVSLYWYRQALGQGPEFLTYFNYEAQQDKSGLPNDRFSAERPEGSISTLTIQRTEQRDSAMYRCASSFPNQPQHFGDGTRLSIL.